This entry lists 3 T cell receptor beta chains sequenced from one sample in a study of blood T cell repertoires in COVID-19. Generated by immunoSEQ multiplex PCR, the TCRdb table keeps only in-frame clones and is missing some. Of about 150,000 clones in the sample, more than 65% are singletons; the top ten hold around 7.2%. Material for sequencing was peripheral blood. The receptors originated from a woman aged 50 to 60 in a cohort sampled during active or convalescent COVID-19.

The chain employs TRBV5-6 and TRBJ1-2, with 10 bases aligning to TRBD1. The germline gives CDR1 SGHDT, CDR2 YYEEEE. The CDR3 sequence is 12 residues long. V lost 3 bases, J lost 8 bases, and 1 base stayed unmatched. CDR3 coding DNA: TGTGCCAGCAGCTGGGGACAGGGGGGCTACACCTTC. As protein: CASSWGQGGYTF.

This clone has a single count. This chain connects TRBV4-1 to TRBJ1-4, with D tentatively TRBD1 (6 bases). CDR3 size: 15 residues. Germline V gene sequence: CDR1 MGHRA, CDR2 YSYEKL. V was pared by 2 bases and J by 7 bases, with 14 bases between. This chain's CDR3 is CASSQSGEIAEKLFF. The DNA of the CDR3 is TGCGCCAGCAGCCAATCAGGGGAAATAGCTGAAAAACTGTTTTTT.

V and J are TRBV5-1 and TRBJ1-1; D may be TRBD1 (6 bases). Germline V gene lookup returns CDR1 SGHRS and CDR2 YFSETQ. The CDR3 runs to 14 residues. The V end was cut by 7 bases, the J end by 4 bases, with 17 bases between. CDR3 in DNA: TGCGCCAGCTGCGCAGGGGACGCGGGCACTGAAGCTTTCTTT. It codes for CASCAGDAGTEAFF.